The TCR beta chain described here comes from a study of molecular identifiers for immune sequencing clone quantification. In its sample, this clonotype was seen many times. MiXCR was run by TCRdb on the PCR reads, yielding one entry per CDR3 protein. This table holds about 510,000 distinct CDR3 sequences, roughly 24% found once. Germline-derived CDR1 and CDR2 are MDHEN and SYDVKM. Losses at the gene ends were 3 bases for V and 1 base for J; bases not matched to a gene: 2. The CDR3 consists of 15 residues. The material sequenced was naive CD8+ T cells from blood, with Jurkat cell RNA spiked in. The subset denotes: FACS-sorted CD8+CD4-CCR7+CD45RA+ naive T cells. The chain is built from TRBV28 and TRBJ2-3; 9 bases agree with TRBD2. The clonotype comes from a human donor in good health. Some libraries in this study had Jurkat cell RNA spiked in. The CDR3 loop is CASSLEREGTDTQYF. The CDR3 nucleotides are TGTGCCAGCAGTTTGGAGCGGGAGGGCACAGATACGCAGTATTTT.